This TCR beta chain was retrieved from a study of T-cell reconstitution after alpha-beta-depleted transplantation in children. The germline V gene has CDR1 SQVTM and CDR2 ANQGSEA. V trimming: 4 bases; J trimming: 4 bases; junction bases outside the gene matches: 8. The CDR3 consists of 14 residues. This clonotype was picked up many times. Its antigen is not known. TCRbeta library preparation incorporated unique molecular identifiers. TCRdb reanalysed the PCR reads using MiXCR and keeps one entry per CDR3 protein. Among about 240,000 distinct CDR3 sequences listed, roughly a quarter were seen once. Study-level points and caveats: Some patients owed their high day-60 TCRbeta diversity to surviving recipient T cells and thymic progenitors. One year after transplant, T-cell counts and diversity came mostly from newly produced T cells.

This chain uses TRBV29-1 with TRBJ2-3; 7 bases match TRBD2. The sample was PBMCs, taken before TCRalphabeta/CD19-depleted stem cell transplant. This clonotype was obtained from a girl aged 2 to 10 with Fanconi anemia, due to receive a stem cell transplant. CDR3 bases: TGCAGCGTTGGTCTACTAGCGAGTTCAGATACGCAGTATTTT. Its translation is CSVGLLASSDTQYF.